A single T cell receptor beta chain is shown here with its context. Its antigen remains unidentified. Generated by immunoSEQ multiplex PCR, the TCRdb table keeps only in-frame clones and is missing some. This table has about 16,000 clones, just over 85% appearing once. The data derive from a study of lymphopenia after photon versus proton radiotherapy. Study-wide results and caveats: After lymphocyte nadir, photon-treated repertoires showed oligoclonal expansion, especially CD8+ Temra. Better survival with proton therapy was suggested as possible, not demonstrated. Larger post-nadir TCR diversity loss correlated inversely with survival in deceased patients.

The CDR3 is made up of 13 amino acids. V dropped 0 bases and J dropped 3 bases, with 5 bases sitting between them. Germline V CDR1 and CDR2: SEHNR, FQNEAQ (reference sequence). The chain combines TRBV7-9 with TRBJ1-2, with a possible D match to TRBD1 (5 bases). This sequence originates from a man between 65 and 85 years old with pancreatic cancer. The input for sequencing was peripheral blood, taken from a patient treated with proton-based radiotherapy. The CDR3 coding sequence is TGTGCCAGCAGCTTAGCAGGGGACTATGGCTACACCTTC. Translating it yields CASSLAGDYGYTF.